In this sample, the clone carrying this T cell receptor (beta chain) turned up many times. What it binds is not known. This specimen comes from a study of neurological immune-mediated disorders. Study-wide findings and caveats: The study found no CDR3 amino acid sequences shared by expanded clones across subjects, suggesting private repertoires in all groups.

The cDNA was synthesized by means of template-switch 5'RACE, which was carried out with 10-nucleotide random UMIs. TCRdb fed the 5' RACE reads into MiXCR, producing one record per CDR3 protein. The data show some 71,000 distinct CDR3 sequences, about a tenth seen once. The time point: longitudinal time-point 1 (baseline). Volunteers from a blood bank in Maryland, USA, made up the healthy controls. V shed 4 bases and J shed 5 bases, with 18 bases lying between them. The V gene's germline CDR1 is MNHEY and CDR2 SMNVEV (reference sequence). The CDR3 consists of 15 residues. The TCR originated in a man aged 30 to 45 in good health. Specimen: PBMCs. The chain carries TRBV27 and TRBJ2-7; D not resolved. Here the CDR3 reads CASSYRSATSHEQYF. The CDR3 coding sequence is TGTGCCAGCAGTTATAGGAGTGCGACTTCTCACGAGCAGTACTTC.